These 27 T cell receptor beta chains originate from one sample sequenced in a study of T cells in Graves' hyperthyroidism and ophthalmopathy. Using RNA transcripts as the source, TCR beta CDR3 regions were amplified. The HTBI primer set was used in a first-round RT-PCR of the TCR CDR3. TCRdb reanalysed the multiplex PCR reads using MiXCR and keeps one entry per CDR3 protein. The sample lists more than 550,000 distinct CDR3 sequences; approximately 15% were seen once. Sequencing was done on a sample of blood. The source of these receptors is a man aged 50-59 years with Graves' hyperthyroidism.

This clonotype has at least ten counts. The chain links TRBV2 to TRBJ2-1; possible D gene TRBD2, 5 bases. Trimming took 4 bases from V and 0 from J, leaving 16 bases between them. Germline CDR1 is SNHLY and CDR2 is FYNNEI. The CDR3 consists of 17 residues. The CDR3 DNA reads TGTGCCAGCAGTGTATCGGGGTTGGCGAGCTCCTACAATGAGCAGTTCTTC. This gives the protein CASSVSGLASSYNEQFF.

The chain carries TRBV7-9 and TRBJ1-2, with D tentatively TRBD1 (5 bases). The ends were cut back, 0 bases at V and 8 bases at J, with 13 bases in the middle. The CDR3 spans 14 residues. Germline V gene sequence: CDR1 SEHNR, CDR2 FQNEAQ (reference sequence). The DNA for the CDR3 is TGTGCCAGCAGCTTAGCCGGGACCGAGGGGGGCTACACCTTC. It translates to CASSLAGTEGGYTF.

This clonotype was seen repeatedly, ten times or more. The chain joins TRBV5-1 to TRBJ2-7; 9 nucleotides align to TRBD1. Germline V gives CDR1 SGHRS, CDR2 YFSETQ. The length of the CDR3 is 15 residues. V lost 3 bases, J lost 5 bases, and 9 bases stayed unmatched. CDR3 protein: CASSWIKDRGHEQYF. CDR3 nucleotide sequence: TGCGCCAGCAGCTGGATAAAGGACAGGGGCCACGAGCAGTACTTC.

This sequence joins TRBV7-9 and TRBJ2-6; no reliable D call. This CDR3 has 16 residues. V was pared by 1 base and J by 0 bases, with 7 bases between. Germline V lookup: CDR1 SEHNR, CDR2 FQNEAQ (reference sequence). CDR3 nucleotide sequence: TGTGCCAGCAGCTTAGATAGTAACTCTGGGGCCAACGTCCTGACTTTC. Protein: CASSLDSNSGANVLTF.

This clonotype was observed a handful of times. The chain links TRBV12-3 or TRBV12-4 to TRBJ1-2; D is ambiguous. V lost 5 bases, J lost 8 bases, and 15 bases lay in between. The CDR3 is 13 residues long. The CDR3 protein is CASSRGEVYGYTF. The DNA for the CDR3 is TGTGCCAGCAGTCGGGGTGAGGTCTACGGCTACACCTTC.

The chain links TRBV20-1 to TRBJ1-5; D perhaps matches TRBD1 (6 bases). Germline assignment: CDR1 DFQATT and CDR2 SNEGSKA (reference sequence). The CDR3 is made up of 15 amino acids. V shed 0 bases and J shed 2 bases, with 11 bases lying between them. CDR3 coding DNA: TGCAGTGCTAGAGATCCAGGGGATGGCAATCAGCCCCAGCATTTT. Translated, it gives CSARDPGDGNQPQHF.

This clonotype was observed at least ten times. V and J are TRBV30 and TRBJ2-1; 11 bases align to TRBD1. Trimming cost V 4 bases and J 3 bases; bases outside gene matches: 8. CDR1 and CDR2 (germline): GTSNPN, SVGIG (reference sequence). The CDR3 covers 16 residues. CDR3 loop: CAWISGQGDHYNEQFF. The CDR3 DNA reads TGTGCCTGGATTTCGGGACAGGGGGACCACTACAATGAGCAGTTCTTC.

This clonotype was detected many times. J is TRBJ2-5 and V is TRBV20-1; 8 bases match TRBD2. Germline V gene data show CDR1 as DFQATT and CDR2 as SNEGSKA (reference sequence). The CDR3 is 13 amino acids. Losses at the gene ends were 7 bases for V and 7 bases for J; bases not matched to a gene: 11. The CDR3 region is CSVPGLGSGTQYF. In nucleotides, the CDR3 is TGCAGTGTTCCGGGACTAGGGAGTGGGACCCAGTACTTC.

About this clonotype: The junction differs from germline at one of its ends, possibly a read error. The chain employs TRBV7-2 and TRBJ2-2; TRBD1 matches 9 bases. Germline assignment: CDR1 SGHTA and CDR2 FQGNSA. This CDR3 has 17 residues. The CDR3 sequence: CASSSETGGWNTGQLFF. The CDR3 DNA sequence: TGTGCCAGCAGCTCCGAAACAGGGGGCTGGAACACCGGGCAGCTGTTTTTT.

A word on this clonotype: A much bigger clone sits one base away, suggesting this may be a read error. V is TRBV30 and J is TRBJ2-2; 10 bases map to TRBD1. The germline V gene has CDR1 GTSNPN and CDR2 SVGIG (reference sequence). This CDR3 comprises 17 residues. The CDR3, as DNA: TGTGCCTGGAGTGGTTTTAGAGGGACAGGGGATACCGGGGAGCAGTTTTTT. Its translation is CAWSGFRGTGDTGEQFF.

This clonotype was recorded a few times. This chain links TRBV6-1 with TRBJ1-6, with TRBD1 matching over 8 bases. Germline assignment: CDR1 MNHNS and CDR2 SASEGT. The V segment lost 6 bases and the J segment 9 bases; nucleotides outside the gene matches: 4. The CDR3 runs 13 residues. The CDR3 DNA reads TGTGCCAGCAGACGACAGGGGAGTTCACCCCTCCACTTT. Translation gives CASRRQGSSPLHF.

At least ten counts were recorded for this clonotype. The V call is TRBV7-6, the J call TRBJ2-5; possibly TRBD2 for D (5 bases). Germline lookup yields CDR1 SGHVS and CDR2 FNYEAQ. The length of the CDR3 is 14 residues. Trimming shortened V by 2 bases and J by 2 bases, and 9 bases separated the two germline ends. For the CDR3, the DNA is TGTGCCAGCAGCTTACGTAGGACTCAAGAGACCCAGTACTTC. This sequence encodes CASSLRRTQETQYF.

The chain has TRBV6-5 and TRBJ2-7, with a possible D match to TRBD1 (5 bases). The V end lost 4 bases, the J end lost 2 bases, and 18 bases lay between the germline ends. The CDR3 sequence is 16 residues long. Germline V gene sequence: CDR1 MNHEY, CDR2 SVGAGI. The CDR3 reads CASSSNRAGKPYEQYF. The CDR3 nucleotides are TGTGCCAGCAGTTCAAACCGGGCAGGGAAGCCCTACGAGCAGTACTTC.

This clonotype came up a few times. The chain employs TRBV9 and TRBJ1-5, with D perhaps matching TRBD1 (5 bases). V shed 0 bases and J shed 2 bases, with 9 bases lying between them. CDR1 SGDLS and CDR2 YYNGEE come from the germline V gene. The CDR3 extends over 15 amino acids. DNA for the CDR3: TGTGCCAGCAGCGTAGGGGGGGAGGGCAATCAGCCCCAGCATTTT. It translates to CASSVGGEGNQPQHF.

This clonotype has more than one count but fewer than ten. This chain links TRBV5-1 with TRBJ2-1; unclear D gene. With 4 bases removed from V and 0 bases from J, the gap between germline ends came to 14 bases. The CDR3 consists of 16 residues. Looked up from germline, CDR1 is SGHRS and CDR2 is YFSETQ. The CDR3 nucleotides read TGCGCCAGCAGCCTTCGACTTGAAATCTCCTACAATGAGCAGTTCTTC. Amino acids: CASSLRLEISYNEQFF.

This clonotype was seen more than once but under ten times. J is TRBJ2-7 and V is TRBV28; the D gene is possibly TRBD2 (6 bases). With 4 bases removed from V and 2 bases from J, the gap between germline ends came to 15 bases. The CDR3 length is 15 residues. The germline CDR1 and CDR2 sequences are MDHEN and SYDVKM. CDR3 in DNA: TGTGCCAGCAGTTCCCCGGGCACTAGCACCTACGAGCAGTACTTC. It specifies CASSSPGTSTYEQYF.

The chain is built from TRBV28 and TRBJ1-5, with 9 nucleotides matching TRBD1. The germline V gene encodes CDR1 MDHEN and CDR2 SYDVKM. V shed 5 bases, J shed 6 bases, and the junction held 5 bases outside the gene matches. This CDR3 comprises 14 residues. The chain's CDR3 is CASSMDRGIQPQHF. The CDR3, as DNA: TGTGCCAGCAGTATGGACAGGGGAATTCAGCCCCAGCATTTT.

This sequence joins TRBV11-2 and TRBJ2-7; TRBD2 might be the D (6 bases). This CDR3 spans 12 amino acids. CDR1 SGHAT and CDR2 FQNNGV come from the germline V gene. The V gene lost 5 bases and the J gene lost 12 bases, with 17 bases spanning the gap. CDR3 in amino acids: CASSVLGRSPYF. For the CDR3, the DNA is TGTGCCAGCAGCGTCCTCGGGAGATCGCCGTACTTC.

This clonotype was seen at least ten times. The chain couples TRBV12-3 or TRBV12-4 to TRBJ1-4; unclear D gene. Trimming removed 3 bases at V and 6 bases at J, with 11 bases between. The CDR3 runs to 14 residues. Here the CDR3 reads CASSFRQLDEKLFF. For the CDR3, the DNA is TGTGCCAGCAGTTTTCGGCAATTAGATGAAAAACTGTTTTTT.

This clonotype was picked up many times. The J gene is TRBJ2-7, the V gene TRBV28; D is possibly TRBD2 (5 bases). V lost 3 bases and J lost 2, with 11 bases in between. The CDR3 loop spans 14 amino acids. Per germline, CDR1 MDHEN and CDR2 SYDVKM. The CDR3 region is CASSFHGKAYEQYF. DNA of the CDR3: TGTGCCAGCAGTTTCCACGGGAAAGCCTACGAGCAGTACTTC.

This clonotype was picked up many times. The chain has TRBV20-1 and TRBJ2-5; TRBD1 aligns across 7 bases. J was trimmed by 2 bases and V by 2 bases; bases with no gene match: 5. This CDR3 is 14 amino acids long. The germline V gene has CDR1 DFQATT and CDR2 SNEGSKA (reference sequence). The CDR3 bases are TGCAGTGCTAGAAGATGGGACAGACAAGAGACCCAGTACTTC. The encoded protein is CSARRWDRQETQYF.

The CDR3 is CASSPPWVAENTGELFF. CDR3 nucleotides: TGTGCCAGCAGCCCCCCTTGGGTAGCGGAGAACACCGGGGAGCTGTTTTTT. The rearrangement links TRBV7-2 to TRBJ2-2, with D possibly being TRBD2 (6 bases). The germline V and J ends were trimmed by 5 bases and 1 base, with 17 bases remaining between them. In germline, CDR1 is SGHTA, CDR2 FQGNSA. This CDR3 region has 17 residues.

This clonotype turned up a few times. CDR3 sequence reads: CASSFSLAGGAGTQYF. The CDR3 DNA is TGTGCCAGCAGTTTTTCTTTAGCAGGGGGCGCGGGGACCCAGTACTTC. The rearrangement joins TRBV6-1 to TRBJ2-5, with 8 bases that match TRBD1. The CDR3 is 16 residues long. V lost 5 bases, J lost 7 bases, and 15 bases stayed unmatched. In germline, CDR1 is MNHNS, CDR2 SASEGT.

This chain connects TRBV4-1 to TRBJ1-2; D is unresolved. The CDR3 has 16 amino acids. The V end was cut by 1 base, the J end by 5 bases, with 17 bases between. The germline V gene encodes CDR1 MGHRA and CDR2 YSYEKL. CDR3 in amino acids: CASSQGAQSLTYGYTF. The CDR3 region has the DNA TGCGCCAGCAGCCAAGGGGCCCAATCCCTTACATATGGCTACACCTTC.

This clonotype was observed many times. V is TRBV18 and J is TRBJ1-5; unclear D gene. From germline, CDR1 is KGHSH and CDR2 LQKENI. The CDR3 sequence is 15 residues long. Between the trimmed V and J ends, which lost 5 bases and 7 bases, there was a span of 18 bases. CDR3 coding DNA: TGTGCCAGCTCATCCGGGAACCCAGTACGCCAGCCCCAGCATTTT. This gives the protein CASSSGNPVRQPQHF.

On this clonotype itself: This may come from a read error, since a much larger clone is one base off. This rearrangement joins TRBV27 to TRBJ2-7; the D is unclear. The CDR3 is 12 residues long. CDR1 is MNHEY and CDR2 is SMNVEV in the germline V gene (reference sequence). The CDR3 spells CSSSLGWGEQYF. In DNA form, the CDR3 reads TGTTCCAGCAGTTTAGGGTGGGGCGAGCAGTACTTC.

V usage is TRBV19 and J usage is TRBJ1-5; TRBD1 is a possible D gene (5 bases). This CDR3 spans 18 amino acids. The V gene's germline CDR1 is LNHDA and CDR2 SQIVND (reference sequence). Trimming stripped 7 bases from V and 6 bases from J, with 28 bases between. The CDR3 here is CASNDPGGASSRGQPQHF. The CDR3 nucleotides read TGTGCCAGTAACGACCCGGGAGGGGCCTCCAGCCGGGGTCAGCCCCAGCATTTT.